This TCR beta chain was documented in a study of breast tumors, draining lymph nodes, adjacent tissues. From the multiplex PCR reads, TCRdb called clonotypes with MiXCR, one entry per CDR3 protein. The repertoire includes some 150,000 distinct CDR3 sequences, approximately 20% of them detected once, and just over 2.5% sits in the top ten. Samples came from axillary lymph nodes draining the breast cancer. V dropped 4 bases and J dropped 4; count of bases not matched to a gene: 4. The CDR3 totals 15 residues. In its sample, this clonotype was seen many times. The rearrangement uses TRBV12-3 or TRBV12-4 and TRBJ2-2; TRBD1 matches 9 bases. Source material: axillary lymph node tissue. The receptor was derived from a female donor with breast cancer. Some clones in this sample may be carry-over from other donors' samples. CDR3 amino acids: CASSSDRGFTGELFF. CDR3 in DNA: TGTGCCAGCAGTTCCGACAGGGGGTTCACCGGGGAGCTGTTTTTT.